This paragraph covers one T cell receptor beta chain sequence. Its target is unknown. These data are taken from a study of siplizumab effects on memory and regulatory T cells. Notes on the study in general: Siplizumab significantly reduced alloreactive sequences traceable to unstimulated CD4+ memory cells.

Data came from immunoSEQ multiplex PCR; TCRdb stores just in-frame clones and leaves some out. The table has around 100,000 clones, approximately 92% seen once. This CDR3 has 14 amino acids. The germline gives CDR1 MDHEN, CDR2 SYDVKM. The V gene end was trimmed by 6 bases and the J gene end by 4 bases; junction bases not matched to a gene: 4. Sequencing was done on a sample of CD4+ T cells sorted from blood. The V and J genes are TRBV28 and TRBJ2-5, with 11 bases identical to TRBD2. The origin of this receptor is a human donor in good health. Some clones in this sample may be carry-over from other donors' samples. CDR3 loop: CASSRTSGRETQYF. The CDR3 nucleotides read TGTGCCAGCAGCCGGACTAGCGGGCGAGAGACCCAGTACTTC.